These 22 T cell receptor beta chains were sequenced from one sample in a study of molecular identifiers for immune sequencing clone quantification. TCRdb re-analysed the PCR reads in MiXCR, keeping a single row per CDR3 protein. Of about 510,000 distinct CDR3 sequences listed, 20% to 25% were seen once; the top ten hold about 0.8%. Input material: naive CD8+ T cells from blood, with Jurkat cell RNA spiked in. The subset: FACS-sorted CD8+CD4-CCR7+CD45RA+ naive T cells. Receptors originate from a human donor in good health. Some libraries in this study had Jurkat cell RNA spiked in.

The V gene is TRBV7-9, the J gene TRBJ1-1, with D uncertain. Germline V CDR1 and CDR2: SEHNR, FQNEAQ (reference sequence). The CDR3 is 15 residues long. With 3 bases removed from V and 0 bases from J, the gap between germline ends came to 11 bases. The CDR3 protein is CASSFRTEMNTEAFF. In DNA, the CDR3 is TGTGCCAGCAGCTTCCGGACTGAGATGAACACTGAAGCTTTCTTT.

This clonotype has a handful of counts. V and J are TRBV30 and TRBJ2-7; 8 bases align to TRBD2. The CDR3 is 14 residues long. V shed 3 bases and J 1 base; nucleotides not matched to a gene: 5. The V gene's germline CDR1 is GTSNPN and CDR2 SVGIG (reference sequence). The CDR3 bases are TGTGCCTGGAGCAGCGGGAGTAAGTCCTACGAGCAGTACTTC. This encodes CAWSSGSKSYEQYF.

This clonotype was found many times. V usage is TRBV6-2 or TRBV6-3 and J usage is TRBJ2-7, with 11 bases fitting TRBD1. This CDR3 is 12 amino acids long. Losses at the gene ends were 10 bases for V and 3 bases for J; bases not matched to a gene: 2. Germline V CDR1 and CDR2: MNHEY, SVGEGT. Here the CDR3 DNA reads TGTGCCACCGGGACAGGGGGCTACGAGCAGTACTTC. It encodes CATGTGGYEQYF.

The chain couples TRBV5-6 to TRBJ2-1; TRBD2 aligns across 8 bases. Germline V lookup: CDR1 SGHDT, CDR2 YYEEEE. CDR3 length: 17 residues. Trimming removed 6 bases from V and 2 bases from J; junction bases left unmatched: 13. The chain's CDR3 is CASIKQGSGGPYNEQFF. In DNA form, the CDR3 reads TGTGCCAGCATCAAACAAGGCAGCGGGGGTCCCTACAATGAGCAGTTCTTC. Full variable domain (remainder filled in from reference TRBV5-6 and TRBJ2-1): DAGVTQSPTHLIKTRGQQVTLRCSPKSGHDTVSWYQQALGQGPQFIFQYYEEEERQRGNFPDRFSGHQFPNYSSELNVNALLLGDSALYLCASIKQGSGGPYNEQFFGPGTRLTVL.

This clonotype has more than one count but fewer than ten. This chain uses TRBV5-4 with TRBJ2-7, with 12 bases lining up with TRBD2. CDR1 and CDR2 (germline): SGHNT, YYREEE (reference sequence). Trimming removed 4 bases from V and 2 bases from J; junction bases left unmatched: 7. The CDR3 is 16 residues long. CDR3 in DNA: TGTGCCAGCAGCCGGACTAGCGGGACACCACCCTACGAGCAGTACTTC. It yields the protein CASSRTSGTPPYEQYF.

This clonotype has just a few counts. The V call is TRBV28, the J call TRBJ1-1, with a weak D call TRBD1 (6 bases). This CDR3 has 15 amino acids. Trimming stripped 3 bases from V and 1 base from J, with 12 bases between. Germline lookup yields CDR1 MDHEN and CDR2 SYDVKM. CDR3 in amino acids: CASSFGVQGNTEAFF. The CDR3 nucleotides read TGTGCCAGCAGTTTCGGTGTACAGGGGAACACTGAAGCTTTCTTT.

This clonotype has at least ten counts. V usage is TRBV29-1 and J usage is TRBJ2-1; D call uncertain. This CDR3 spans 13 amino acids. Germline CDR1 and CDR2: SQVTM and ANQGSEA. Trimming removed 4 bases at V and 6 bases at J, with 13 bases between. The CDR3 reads CSVVGPVSNEQFF. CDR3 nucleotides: TGCAGCGTTGTCGGGCCGGTATCCAATGAGCAGTTCTTC.

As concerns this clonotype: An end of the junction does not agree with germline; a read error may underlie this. The CDR3 sequence is CASSMAGNSCNEQFF. CDR3 DNA: TGTGCCAGTAGTATGGCAGGGAACTCCTGCAATGAGCAGTTCTTC. V gene TRBV19 combines with J gene TRBJ2-1; a possible D gene is TRBD1 (5 bases). The CDR3 sequence is 15 residues long. Germline CDR1 and CDR2: LNHDA and SQIVND (reference sequence). Filled out from reference TRBV19 and TRBJ2-1, the complete variable domain reads DGGITQSPKYLFRKEGQNVTLSCEQNLNHDAMYWYRQDPGQGLRLIYYSQIVNDFQKGDIAEGYSVSREKKESFPLTVTSAQKNPTAFYLCASSMAGNSCNEQFFGPGTRLTVL.

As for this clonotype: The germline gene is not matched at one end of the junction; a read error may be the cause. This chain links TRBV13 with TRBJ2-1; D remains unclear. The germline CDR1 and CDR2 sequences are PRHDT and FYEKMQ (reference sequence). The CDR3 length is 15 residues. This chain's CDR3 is CASSPTSVSGNEQLF. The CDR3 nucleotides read TGTGCCAGCAGCCCGACCTCTGTCTCGGGCAATGAGCAGCTCTTC. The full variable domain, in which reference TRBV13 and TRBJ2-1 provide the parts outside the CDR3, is AAGVIQSPRHLIKEKRETATLKCYPIPRHDTVYWYQQGPGQDPQFLISFYEKMQSDKGSIPDRFSAQQFSDYHSELNMSSLELGDSALYFCASSPTSVSGNEQLFGPGTRLTVL.

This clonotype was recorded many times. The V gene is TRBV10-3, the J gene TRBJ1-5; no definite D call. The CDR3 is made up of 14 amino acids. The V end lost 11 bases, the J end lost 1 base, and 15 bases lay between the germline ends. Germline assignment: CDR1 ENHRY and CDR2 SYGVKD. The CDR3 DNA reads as TGTGCCGCCGGTGGAGATATGAGCAATCAGCCCCAGCATTTT. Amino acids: CAAGGDMSNQPQHF.

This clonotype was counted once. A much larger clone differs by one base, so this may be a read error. The CDR3 DNA reads TGCAGCGTTGAACTAGCGGGAGTACTCCACGAGCAGTACTTC. It codes for CSVELAGVLHEQYF. The chain uses TRBV29-1 and TRBJ2-7; 10 bases line up with TRBD2. The V gene end was trimmed by 2 bases and the J gene end by 5 bases; junction bases not matched to a gene: 6. This CDR3 has 14 amino acids. Germline assignment: CDR1 SQVTM and CDR2 ANQGSEA.

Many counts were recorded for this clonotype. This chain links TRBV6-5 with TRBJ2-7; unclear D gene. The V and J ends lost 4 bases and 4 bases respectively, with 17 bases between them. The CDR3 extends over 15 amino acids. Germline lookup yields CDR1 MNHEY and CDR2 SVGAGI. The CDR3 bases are TGTGCCAGCAGTTCACCGGTGGCAGGAATATACGAGCAGTACTTC. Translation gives CASSSPVAGIYEQYF.

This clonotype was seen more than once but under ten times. The CDR3 spells CASSQSPGGAGGYGELFF. In nucleotides, the CDR3 is TGCGCCAGCAGCCAATCACCGGGAGGAGCGGGGGGTTACGGGGAGCTGTTTTTT. V gene TRBV4-3 combines with J gene TRBJ2-2, with 9 bases fitting TRBD2. CDR1 LGHNA and CDR2 YSLEER come from the germline V gene. V trimming: 2 bases; J trimming: 7 bases; junction bases outside the gene matches: 14. This CDR3 spans 18 amino acids.

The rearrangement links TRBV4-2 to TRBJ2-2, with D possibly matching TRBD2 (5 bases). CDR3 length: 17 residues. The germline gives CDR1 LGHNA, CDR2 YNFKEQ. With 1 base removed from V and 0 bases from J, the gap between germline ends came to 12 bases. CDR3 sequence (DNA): TGTGCCAGCAGCCAAGTAGGGAGCGGATCGAACACCGGGGAGCTGTTTTTT. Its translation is CASSQVGSGSNTGELFF.

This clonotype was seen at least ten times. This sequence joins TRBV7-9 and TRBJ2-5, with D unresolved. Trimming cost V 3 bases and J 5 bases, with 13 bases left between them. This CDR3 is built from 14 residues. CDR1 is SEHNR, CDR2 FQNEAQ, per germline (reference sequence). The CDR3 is CASSLLLAAETQYF. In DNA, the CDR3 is TGTGCCAGCAGCTTGCTTTTGGCCGCGGAGACCCAGTACTTC.

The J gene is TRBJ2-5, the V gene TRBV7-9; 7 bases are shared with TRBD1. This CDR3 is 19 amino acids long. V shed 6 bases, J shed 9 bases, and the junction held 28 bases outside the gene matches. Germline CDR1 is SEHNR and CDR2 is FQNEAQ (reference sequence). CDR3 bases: TGTGCCAGCAGTAAACCTCCGGAGGAGGACAGGCCACGCTTCAAGGCCCAGTACTTC. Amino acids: CASSKPPEEDRPRFKAQYF.

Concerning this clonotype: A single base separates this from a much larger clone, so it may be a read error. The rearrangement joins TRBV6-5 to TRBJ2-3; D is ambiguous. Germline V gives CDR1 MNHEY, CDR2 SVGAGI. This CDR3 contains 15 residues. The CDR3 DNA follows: TGTGCCAGCAGTCAAGACGGTCATGGCACAGATACGCGGTATTTT. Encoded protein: CASSQDGHGTDTRYF.

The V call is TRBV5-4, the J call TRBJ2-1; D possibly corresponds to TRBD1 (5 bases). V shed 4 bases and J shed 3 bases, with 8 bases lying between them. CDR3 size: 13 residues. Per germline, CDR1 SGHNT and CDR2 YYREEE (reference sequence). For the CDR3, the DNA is TGTGCCAGCAGCGAAGACAGCTACAATGAGCAGTTCTTC. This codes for CASSEDSYNEQFF.

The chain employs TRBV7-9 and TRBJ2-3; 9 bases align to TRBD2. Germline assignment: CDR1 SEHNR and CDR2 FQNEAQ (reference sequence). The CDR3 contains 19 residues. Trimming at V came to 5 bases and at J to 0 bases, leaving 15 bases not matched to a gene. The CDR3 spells CASSPFASGAYRSTDTQYF. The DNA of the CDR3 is TGTGCCAGCAGCCCGTTCGCTAGCGGGGCCTACCGTAGCACAGATACGCAGTATTTT.

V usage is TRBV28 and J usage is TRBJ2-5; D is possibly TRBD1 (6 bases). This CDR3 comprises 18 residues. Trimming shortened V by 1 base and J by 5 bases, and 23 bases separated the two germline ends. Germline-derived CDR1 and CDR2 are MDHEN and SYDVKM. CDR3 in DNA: TGTGCCAGCAGTTTATTACTCCCCGACAGGTGGGACGGCGAGACCCAGTACTTC. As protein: CASSLLLPDRWDGETQYF.

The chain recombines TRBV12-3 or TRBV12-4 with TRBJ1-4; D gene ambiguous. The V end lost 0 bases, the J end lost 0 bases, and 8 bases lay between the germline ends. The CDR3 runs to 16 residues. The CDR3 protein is CASSLALSPTNEKLFF. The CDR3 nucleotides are TGTGCCAGCAGTTTAGCGCTGTCTCCAACTAATGAAAAACTGTTTTTT.

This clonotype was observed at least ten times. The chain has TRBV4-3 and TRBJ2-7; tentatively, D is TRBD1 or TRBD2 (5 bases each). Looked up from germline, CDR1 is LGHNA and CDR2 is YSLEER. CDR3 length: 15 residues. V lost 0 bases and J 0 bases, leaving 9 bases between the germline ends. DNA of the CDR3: TGCGCCAGCAGCCAAGACGGGGCGGCCTCCTACGAGCAGTACTTC. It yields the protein CASSQDGAASYEQYF.